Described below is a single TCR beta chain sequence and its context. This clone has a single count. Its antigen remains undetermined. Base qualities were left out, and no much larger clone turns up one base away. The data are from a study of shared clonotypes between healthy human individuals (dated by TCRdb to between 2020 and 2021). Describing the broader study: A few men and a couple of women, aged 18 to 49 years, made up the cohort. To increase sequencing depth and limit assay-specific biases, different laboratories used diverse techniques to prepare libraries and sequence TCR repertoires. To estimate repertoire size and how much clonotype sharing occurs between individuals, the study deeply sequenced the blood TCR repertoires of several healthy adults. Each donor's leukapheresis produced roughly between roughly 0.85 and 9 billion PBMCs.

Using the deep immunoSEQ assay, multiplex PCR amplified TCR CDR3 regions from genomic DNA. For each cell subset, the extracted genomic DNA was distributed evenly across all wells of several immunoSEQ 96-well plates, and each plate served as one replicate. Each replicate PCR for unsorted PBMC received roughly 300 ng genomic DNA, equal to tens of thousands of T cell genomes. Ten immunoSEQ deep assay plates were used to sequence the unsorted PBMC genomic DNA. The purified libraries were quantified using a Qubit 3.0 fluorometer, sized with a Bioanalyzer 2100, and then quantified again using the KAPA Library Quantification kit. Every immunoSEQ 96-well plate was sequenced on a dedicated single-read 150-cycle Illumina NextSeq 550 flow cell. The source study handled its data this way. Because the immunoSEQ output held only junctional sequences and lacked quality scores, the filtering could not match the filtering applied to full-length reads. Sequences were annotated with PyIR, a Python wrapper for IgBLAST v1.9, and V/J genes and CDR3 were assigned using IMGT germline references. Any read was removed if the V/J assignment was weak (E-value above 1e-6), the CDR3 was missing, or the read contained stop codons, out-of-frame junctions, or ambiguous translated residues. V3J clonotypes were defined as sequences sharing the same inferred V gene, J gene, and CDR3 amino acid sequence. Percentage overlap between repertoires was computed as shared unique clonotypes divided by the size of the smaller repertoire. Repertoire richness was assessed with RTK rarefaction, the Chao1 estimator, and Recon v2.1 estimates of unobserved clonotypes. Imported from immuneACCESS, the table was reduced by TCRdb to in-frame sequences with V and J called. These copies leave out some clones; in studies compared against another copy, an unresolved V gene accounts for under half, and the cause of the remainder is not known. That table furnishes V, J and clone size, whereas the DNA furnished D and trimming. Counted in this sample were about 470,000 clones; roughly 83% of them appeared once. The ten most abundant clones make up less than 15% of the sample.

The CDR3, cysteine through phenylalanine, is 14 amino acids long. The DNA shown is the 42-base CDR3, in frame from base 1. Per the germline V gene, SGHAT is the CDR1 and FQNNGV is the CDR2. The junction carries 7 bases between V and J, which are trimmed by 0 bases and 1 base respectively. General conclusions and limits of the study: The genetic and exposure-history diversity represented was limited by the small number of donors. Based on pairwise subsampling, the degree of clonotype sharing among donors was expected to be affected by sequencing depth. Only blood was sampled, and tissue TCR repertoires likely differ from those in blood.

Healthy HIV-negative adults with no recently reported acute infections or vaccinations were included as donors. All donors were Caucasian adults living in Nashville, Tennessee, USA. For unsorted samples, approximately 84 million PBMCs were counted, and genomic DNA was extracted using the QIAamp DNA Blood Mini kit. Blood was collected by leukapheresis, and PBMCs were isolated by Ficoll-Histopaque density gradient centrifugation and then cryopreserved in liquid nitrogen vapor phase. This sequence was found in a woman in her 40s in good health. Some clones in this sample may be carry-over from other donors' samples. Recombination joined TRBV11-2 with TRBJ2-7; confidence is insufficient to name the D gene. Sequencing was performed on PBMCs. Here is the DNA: TGTGCCAGCAGCTTAGAATTAGTGTCCTACGAGCAGTACTTC. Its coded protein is CASSLELVSYEQYF.